The 6 T cell receptor beta chains below were found in one sample sequenced in a study (dated by TCRdb to about 2016). Library construction relied on RT-PCR. The sequencer listed for this sample is Illumina MiSeq. TCRdb's own reprocessing of the public reads used fastp at Q25 and MiXCR and kept productive beta chains. Merged by CDR3 protein, the rows form single entries marked with the most common genes and DNA. The sample yields more than 600,000 distinct CDR3 sequences; about 14% were counted once. The ten top clones hold 3% to 4.5% of the sample. Sequenced sample: memory CD4+ T cells from blood. These TCRs come from a female donor in good health, serving as a healthy control.

Many counts were recorded for this clonotype. V and J are TRBV5-1 and TRBJ2-5; TRBD1 aligns across 7 bases. After removal of 0 bases from V and 3 bases from J, the junction contained 5 bases not matched to a gene. Germline-derived CDR1 and CDR2 are SGHRS and YFSETQ. The CDR3 is 15 residues long. The CDR3 sequence is CASSLALQGKETQYF. The CDR3 coding sequence is TGCGCCAGCAGCTTGGCCTTACAGGGGAAAGAGACCCAGTACTTC.

In its sample, this clonotype was seen a few times. The chain joins TRBV9 to TRBJ1-1, with 8 bases identical to TRBD1. The CDR3 has 18 residues. Germline V gene lookup returns CDR1 SGDLS and CDR2 YYNGEE. V was clipped by 3 bases and J by 1 base; unmatched bases: 14. CDR3 DNA: TGTGCCAGCAGCGAAAAACCCGGCAGGGGGCATTGGAACACTGAAGCTTTCTTT. It codes for CASSEKPGRGHWNTEAFF. The full variable domain, in which reference TRBV9 and TRBJ1-1 provide the parts outside the CDR3, is DSGVTQTPKHLITATGQRVTLRCSPRSGDLSVYWYQQSLDQGLQFLIQYYNGEERAKGNILERFSAQQFPDLHSELNLSSLELGDSALYFCASSEKPGRGHWNTEAFFGQGTRLTVV.

The chain recombines TRBV7-2 with TRBJ2-7, with D perhaps matching TRBD1 or TRBD2 (5 bases each). In germline, CDR1 is SGHTA, CDR2 FQGNSA. The CDR3 contains 14 residues. Trimming removed 5 bases from V and 6 bases from J, with 17 bases in between. Here the CDR3 reads CASSRDVGSSEQYF. CDR3 nucleotides: TGTGCCAGCAGCCGGGACGTCGGCTCGAGCGAGCAGTACTTC.

This clonotype was seen more than once but under ten times. The rearrangement uses TRBV9 and TRBJ1-2; 8 nucleotides match TRBD1. Germline loops: CDR1 SGDLS, CDR2 YYNGEE. J was trimmed by 6 bases and V by 1 base; bases with no gene match: 11. The CDR3 runs to 16 residues. The CDR3 sequence is CASSVLPDRVVDGYTF. In DNA form, the CDR3 reads TGTGCCAGCAGCGTACTCCCGGACAGGGTCGTTGATGGCTACACCTTC.

This clonotype was seen at least ten times. The chain links TRBV6-5 to TRBJ1-1; D is uncertain. Trimming pared 2 bases from V and 1 base from J, leaving 8 bases between. CDR1 and CDR2 (germline): MNHEY, SVGAGI. There are 14 residues in the CDR3. The CDR3 region is CASSYLSRNTEAFF. The CDR3 DNA is TGTGCCAGCAGTTACCTCTCTAGGAACACTGAAGCTTTCTTT.

There are many counts of this clonotype. The V gene is TRBV27, the J gene TRBJ2-7, with 11 bases lining up with TRBD2. After removal of 5 bases from V and 5 bases from J, the junction contained 8 bases not matched to a gene. Per germline, CDR1 MNHEY and CDR2 SMNVEV (reference sequence). This CDR3 region has 15 residues. In nucleotides, the CDR3 is TGTGCCAGCAGTAATATAGCGGGAGGGATCCACGAGCAGTACTTC. Encoded protein: CASSNIAGGIHEQYF.